The sequence of this TCR beta chain was determined in a study of shared clonotypes between healthy human individuals. Details on this clone: The antigen is unknown.

Sequencing was performed with immunoSEQ multiplex PCR; in TCRdb, only in-frame clones are kept and a portion is missing. The repertoire consists of 2 million to 3 million clones, with more than 90% occurring once and the leading ten covering over 0.12%. Germline loops: CDR1 SGHAT, CDR2 FQNNGV. Trimming cost V 5 bases and J 7 bases, with 8 bases left between them. This CDR3 region has 11 residues. Study-wide results and caveats: Among non-shared clonotypes, generation probabilities were lower than among those shared by all four donors.

V and J are TRBV11-2 and TRBJ1-2; D unclear. This clonotype was sampled from a man between 18 and 35 years old in good health. Sequencing was done on a sample of naive CD4+ T cells sorted from blood. Subset defined: CD45RA+ positively selected. The DNA of the CDR3 is TGTGCCAGCAGCCAAGGCTTTGGCTACACCTTC. This sequence encodes CASSQGFGYTF.